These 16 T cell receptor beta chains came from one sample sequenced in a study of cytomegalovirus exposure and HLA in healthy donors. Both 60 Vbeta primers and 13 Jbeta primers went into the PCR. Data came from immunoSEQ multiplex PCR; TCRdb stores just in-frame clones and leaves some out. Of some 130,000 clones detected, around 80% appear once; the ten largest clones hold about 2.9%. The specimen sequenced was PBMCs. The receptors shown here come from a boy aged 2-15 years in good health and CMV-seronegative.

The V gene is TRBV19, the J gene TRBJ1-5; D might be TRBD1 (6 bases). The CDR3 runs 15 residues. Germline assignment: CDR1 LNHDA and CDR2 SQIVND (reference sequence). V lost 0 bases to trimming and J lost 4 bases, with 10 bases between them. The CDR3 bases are TGTGCCAGTAGTATAGAACGAGGGGGAAATCAGCCCCAGCATTTT. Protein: CASSIERGGNQPQHF.

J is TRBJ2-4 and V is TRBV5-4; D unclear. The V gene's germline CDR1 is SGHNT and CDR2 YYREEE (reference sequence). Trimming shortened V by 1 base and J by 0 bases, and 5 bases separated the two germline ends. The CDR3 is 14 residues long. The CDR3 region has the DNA TGTGCCAGCAGCTTGAAACAAGCCAAAAACATTCAGTACTTC. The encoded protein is CASSLKQAKNIQYF.

The CDR3 reads CASSMAGHTEAFF. CDR3 coding DNA: TGTGCCAGTAGTATGGCGGGGCACACTGAAGCTTTCTTT. V and J are TRBV19 and TRBJ1-1, with TRBD1 as a possible D gene (5 bases). The V and J ends lost 3 bases and 3 bases respectively, with 8 bases between them. The CDR3 runs 13 residues. Looked up from germline, CDR1 is LNHDA and CDR2 is SQIVND (reference sequence).

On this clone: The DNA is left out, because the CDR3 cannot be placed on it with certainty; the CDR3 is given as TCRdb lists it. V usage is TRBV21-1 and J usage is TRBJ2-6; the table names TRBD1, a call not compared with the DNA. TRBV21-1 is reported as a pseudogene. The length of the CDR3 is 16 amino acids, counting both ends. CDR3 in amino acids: CASSNDWGPGANVLTF.

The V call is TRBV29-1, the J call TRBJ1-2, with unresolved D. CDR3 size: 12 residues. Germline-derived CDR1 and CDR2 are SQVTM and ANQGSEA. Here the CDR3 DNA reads TGCACCGAAATGCGGGCTAACTATGGCTACACCTTC. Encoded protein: CTEMRANYGYTF.

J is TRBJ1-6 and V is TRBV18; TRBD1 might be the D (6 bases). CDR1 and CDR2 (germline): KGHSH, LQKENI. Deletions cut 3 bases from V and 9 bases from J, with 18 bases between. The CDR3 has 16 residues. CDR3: CASSPGTGRGVSPLHF. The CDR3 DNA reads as TGTGCCAGCTCACCGGGGACGGGCAGGGGTGTTTCACCCCTCCACTTT.

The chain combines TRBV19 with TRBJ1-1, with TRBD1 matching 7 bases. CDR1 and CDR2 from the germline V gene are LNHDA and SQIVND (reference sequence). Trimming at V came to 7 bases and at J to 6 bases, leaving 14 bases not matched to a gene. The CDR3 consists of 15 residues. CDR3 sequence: CASILGEGGGSEAFF. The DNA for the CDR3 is TGTGCCAGTATTCTGGGCGAAGGGGGCGGTTCTGAAGCTTTCTTT.

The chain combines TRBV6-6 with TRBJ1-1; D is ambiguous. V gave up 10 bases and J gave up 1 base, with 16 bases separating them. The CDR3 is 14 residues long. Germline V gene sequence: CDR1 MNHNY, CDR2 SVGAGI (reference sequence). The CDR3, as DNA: TGTGCCACCCACTATGAGGGCGGGAACACTGAAGCTTTCTTT. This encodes CATHYEGGNTEAFF.

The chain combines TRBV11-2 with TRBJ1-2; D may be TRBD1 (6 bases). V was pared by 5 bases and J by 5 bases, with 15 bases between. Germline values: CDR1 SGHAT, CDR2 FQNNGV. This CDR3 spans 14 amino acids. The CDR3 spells CASSQTGTLYGYTF. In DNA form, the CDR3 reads TGTGCCAGCAGCCAGACCGGGACACTTTATGGCTACACCTTC. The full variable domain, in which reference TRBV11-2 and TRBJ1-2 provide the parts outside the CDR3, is EAGVAQSPRYKIIEKRQSVAFWCNPISGHATLYWYQQILGQGPKLLIQFQNNGVVDDSQLPKDRFSAERLKGVDSTLKIQPAKLEDSAVYLCASSQTGTLYGYTFGSGTRLTVV.

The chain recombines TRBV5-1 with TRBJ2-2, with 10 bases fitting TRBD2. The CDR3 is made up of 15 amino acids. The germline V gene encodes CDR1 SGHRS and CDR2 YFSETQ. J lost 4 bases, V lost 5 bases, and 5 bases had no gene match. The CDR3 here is CASSLAGEGTGELFF. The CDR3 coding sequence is TGCGCCAGCAGTCTAGCGGGAGAGGGCACCGGGGAGCTGTTTTTT.

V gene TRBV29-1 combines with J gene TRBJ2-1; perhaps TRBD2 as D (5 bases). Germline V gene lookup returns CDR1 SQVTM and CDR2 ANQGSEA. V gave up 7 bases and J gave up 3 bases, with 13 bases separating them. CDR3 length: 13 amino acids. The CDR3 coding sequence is TGCAGCGCCGCGGGCGGTGTCTACAATGAGCAGTTCTTC. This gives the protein CSAAGGVYNEQFF.

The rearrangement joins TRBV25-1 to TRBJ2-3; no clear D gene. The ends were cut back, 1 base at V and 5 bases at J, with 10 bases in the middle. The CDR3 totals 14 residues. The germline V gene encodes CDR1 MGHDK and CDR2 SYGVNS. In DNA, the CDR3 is TGTGCCAGCAGTGAATTTCGTTCAGTAGATACGCAGTATTTT. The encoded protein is CASSEFRSVDTQYF.

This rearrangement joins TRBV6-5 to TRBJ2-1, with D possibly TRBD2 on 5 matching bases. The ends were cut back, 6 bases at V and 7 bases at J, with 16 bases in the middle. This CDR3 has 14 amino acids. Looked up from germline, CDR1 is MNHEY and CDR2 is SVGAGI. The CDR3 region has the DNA TGTGCCAGCAGCCATCTGGCGTCGGGAAATGAGCAGTTCTTC. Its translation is CASSHLASGNEQFF.

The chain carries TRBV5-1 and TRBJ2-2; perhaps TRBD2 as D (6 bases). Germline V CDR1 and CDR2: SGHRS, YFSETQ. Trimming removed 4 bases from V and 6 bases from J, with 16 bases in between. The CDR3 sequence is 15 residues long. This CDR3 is CASSLGPGEAGELFF. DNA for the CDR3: TGCGCCAGCAGCCTGGGGCCGGGGGAGGCCGGGGAGCTGTTTTTT.

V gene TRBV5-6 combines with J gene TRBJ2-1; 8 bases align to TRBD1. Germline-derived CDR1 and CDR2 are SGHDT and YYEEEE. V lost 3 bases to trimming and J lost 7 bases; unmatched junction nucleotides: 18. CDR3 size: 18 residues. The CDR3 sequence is CASSSIRGRVYFQNEQFF. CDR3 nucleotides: TGTGCCAGCAGCTCTATCAGGGGGCGCGTTTATTTTCAGAATGAGCAGTTCTTC.

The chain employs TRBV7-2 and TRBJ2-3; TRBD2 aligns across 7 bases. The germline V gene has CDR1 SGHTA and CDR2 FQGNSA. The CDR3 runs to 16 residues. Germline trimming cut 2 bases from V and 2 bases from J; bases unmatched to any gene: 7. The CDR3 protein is CASSLFREAITDTQYF. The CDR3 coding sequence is TGTGCCAGCAGCTTATTCCGGGAGGCAATCACAGATACGCAGTATTTT.